This T cell receptor beta chain was observed in a study of T cells in Graves' hyperthyroidism and ophthalmopathy. Notes on this clonotype: Its antigen is undetermined.

RNA transcripts gave rise to amplified TCR beta CDR3 regions. A set of HTBI primers served as the primers for a first-round RT-PCR of the TCR CDR3. One entry per CDR3 protein results from TCRdb running MiXCR on the multiplex PCR reads. This sample carries 250,000 to 350,000 distinct CDR3 sequences, roughly 22% of them seen once, and the ten largest clones take roughly 60%. The study, taken as a whole, reports: Ophthalmopathy, which appeared later, was predicted by the model a median 6.5 months before onset. Ophthalmopathy was told apart from stable hyperthyroidism by a 13 V-J model.

Diagnosing involved the use of clinical symptoms, serum thyroxine and TRAb, thyroid ultrasound and orbital computed tomography. Fresh peripheral blood, roughly 10 ml of it, supplied the PBMCs. The CDR3 runs to 14 residues. Looked up from germline, CDR1 is MNHEY and CDR2 is SVGEGT. The J segment lost 5 bases and the V segment lost 7 bases, leaving 9 bases of the junction unmatched. This receptor was identified in a man aged 30-40 years with Graves' ophthalmopathy. The material sequenced was blood. V is TRBV6-2 or TRBV6-3 and J is TRBJ1-1; 8 positions match TRBD1. CDR3 residues: CASTLMTGETEAFF. Written as DNA, the CDR3 is TGTGCCAGCACCCTGATGACAGGGGAGACTGAAGCTTTCTTT.